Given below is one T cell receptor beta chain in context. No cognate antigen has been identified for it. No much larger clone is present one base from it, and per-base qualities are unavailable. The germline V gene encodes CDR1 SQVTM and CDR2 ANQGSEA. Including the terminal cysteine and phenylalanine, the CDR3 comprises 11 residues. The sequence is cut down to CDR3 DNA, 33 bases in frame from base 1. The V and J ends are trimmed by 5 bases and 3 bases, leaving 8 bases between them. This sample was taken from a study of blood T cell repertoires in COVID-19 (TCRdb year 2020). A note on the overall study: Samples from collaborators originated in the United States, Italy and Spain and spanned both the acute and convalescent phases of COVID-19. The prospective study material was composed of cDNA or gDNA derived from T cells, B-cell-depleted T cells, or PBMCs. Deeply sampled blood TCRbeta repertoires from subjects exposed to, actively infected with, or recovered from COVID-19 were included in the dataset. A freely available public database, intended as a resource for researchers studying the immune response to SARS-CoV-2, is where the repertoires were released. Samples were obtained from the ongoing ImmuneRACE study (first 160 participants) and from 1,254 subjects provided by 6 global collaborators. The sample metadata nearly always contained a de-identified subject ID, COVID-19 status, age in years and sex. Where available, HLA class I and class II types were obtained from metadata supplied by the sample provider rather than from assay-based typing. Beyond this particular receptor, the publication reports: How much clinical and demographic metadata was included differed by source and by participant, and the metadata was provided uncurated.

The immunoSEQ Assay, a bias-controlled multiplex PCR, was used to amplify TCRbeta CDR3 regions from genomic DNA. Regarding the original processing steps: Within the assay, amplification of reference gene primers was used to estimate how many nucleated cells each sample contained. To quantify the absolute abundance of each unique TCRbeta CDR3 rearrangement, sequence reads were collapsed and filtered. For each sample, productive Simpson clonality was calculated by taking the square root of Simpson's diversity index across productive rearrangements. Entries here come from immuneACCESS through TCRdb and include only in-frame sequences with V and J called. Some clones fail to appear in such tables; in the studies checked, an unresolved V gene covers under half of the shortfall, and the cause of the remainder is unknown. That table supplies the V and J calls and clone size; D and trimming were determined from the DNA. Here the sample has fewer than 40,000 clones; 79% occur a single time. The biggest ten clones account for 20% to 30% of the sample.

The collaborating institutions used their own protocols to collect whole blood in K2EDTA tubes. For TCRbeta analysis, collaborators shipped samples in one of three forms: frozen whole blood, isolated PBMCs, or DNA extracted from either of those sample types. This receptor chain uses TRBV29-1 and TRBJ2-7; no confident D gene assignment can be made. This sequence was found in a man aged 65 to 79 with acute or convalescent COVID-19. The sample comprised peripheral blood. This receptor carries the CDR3 CSVLILYEQYF. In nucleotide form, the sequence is TGCAGCGTTCTCATACTCTACGAGCAGTACTTC.